What follows are 8 T cell receptor beta chains derived from one specimen sequenced in a study of human T cells and chemical hapten exposure. TCRdb ran MiXCR on the RACE reads and lists one entry per CDR3 protein. Of about 100,000 distinct CDR3 sequences listed, about 10% are singletons. This sample's time point: patch test 2, 6 weeks after DPC sensitization. Documented treatment: therapeutic diphenylcyclopropenone sensitization with weekly scalp DPC. The sequencing here drew on whole blood, taken in connection with sensitization to the hapten diphenylcyclopropenone (DPC). The source of these receptors is a woman in her 40s with alopecia areata. Some clones in this sample may be carry-over from other donors' samples.

This clonotype was recorded at least ten times. This rearrangement joins TRBV7-9 to TRBJ2-7; D may be TRBD1 (6 bases). Trimming took 0 bases from V and 2 from J, leaving 8 bases between them. CDR1 and CDR2 (germline): SEHNR, FQNEAQ (reference sequence). CDR3 size: 14 residues. CDR3 nucleotide sequence: TGTGCCAGCAGCTTAGCCGGGACACCCTACGAGCAGTACTTC. Protein sequence: CASSLAGTPYEQYF.

This clonotype was seen at least ten times. The CDR3 sequence is CASILAGETDTQYF. The CDR3 DNA reads TGTGCCAGCATCCTAGCGGGAGAGACAGATACGCAGTATTTT. The chain combines TRBV6-2 or TRBV6-3 with TRBJ2-3, with 10 bases that match TRBD2. Germline V CDR1 and CDR2: MNHEY, SVGEGT. The CDR3 is 14 amino acids. V was clipped by 7 bases and J by 3 bases; unmatched bases: 4.

This clonotype was detected ten times or more. V is TRBV19 and J is TRBJ1-5; no reliable D call. Trimming left V 7 bases short and J 4 bases short, with 17 bases between. The germline gives CDR1 LNHDA, CDR2 SQIVND (reference sequence). This CDR3 has 15 amino acids. The DNA of the CDR3 is TGTGCCAGTAATACCAACATGGCTGGGAATCAGCCCCAGCATTTT. This sequence encodes CASNTNMAGNQPQHF. Full variable domain (rest looked up from reference TRBV19 and TRBJ1-5): DGGITQSPKYLFRKEGQNVTLSCEQNLNHDAMYWYRQDPGQGLRLIYYSQIVNDFQKGDIAEGYSVSREKKESFPLTVTSAQKNPTAFYLCASNTNMAGNQPQHFGDGTRLSIL.

This clonotype was counted at least ten times. The V and J genes are TRBV24-1 and TRBJ2-3, with a possible D match to TRBD2 (7 bases). The ends were cut back, 5 bases at V and 0 bases at J, with 11 bases in the middle. The CDR3 totals 15 residues. Looked up from germline, CDR1 is KGHDR and CDR2 is SFDVKD. This CDR3 is CATSGGGASTDTQYF. CDR3 nucleotide sequence: TGTGCCACCAGTGGGGGGGGCGCTAGCACAGATACGCAGTATTTT.

This clonotype was seen a few times. This chain connects TRBV5-1 to TRBJ2-3, with TRBD2 matching 10 bases. CDR1 is SGHRS and CDR2 is YFSETQ in the germline V gene. V lost 2 bases, J lost 2 bases, and 2 bases stayed unmatched. This CDR3 spans 15 amino acids. The CDR3 DNA sequence: TGCGCCAGCAGCTTCGGACTAGCGGCCACAGATACGCAGTATTTT. Translating gives CASSFGLAATDTQYF.

Comments on this clonotype: One junction end does not reproduce the germline sequence, and a read error may be involved. This chain joins TRBV27 and TRBJ1-1; D is unclear. The CDR3 sequence is 13 residues long. Per the germline V gene, CDR1 is MNHEY and CDR2 is SMNVEV (reference sequence). CDR3 nucleotides: TGTGCCAGCGGTTTAGTAGTGAACACTGAAGCTTTCTTT. Its protein product is CASGLVVNTEAFF.

The CDR3 region is CATSRDNEAFF. In DNA, the CDR3 is TGTGCCACCAGCAGAGACAACGAAGCTTTCTTT. V gene TRBV15 combines with J gene TRBJ1-1; D is ambiguous. V was cut by 0 bases and J by 8 bases, with 4 bases left in between. The CDR3 sequence is 11 residues long. Germline V lookup: CDR1 LNHNV, CDR2 YYDKDF (reference sequence).

This clonotype was detected many times. The DNA is left out, because the CDR3 cannot be placed on it with certainty; the CDR3 is given as TCRdb lists it. The chain joins TRBV7-9 to TRBJ1-1; the table assigns TRBD1, which was not confirmed against the DNA. Counting both end residues, the CDR3 totals 16 amino acids. Germline lookup yields CDR1 SEHNR and CDR2 FQNEAQ (reference sequence). The CDR3 here is CASSLVGGGTNTEAFF.